One TCR beta chain is described in this entry. Its antigen is currently unknown. TCRdb's table, derived via immunoSEQ multiplex PCR, lists solely in-frame clones and lacks some. This table holds around 100,000 clones, roughly 90% found once. This entry comes from a study of T cell responses to AZD1222 COVID-19 vaccine. Overall study context: Investigators merged groups given second doses at roughly 4 or roughly 12 weeks.

The study's findings and limits: Spike-wide vaccine-associated CD4 TCRs dominated at 160-218 and 743-854. Close to half of spike-specific TCRs reportedly recognize unmutated variant regions.

The CDR3 totals 16 residues. The V and J ends lost 2 bases and 0 bases respectively, with 9 bases between them. The germline V gene encodes CDR1 SGDLS and CDR2 YYNGEE. Sample: peripheral blood, taken on day 0 of AZD1222 vaccination. The chain employs TRBV9 and TRBJ1-6; D uncertain. This TCR was sampled from an adult in good health. CDR3 in DNA: TGTGCCAGCAGCGTCTCGCCGAGCTCCTATAATTCACCCCTCCACTTT. Protein: CASSVSPSSYNSPLHF.